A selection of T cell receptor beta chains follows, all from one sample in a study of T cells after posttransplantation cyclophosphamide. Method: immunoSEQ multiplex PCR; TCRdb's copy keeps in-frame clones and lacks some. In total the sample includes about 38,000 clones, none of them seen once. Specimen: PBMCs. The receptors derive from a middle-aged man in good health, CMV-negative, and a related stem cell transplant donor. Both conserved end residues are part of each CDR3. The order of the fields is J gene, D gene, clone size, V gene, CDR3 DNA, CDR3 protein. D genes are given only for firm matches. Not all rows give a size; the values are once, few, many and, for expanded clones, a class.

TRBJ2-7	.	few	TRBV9	TGTGCCAGCAGCGAAACAGGGTACGAGCAGTACTTC	CASSETGYEQYF
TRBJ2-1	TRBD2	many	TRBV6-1	TGTGCCAGCAGTGAATGGCGGGAGTACAATGAGCAGTTCTTC	CASSEWREYNEQFF
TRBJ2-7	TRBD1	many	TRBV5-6	TGTGCCAGCAGCTCCCCAGACAGGGCCTACGAGCAGTACTTC	CASSSPDRAYEQYF
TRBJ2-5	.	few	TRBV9	TGTGCCAGCAGCGTTGACAGTGAAGAGACCCAGTACTTC	CASSVDSEETQYF
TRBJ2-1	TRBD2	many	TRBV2	TGTGCCAGCAGTGACCTGCTAGCGGGGGTTTACAATGAGCAGTTCTTC	CASSDLLAGVYNEQFF
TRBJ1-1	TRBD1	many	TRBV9	TGTGCCAGCAGCTCGGACAGGTTGAACACTGAAGCTTTCTTT	CASSSDRLNTEAFF
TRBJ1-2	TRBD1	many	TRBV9	TGTGCCAGCAGCTCAGGGGGTTTGATTGGCTACACCTTC	CASSSGGLIGYTF
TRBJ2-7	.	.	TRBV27	TGTGCCAGCAGTCCGGCCGGGATCTACGAGCAGTACTTC	CASSPAGIYEQYF
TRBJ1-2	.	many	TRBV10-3	TGTGCCATCAGTGGCCCCGGGAATAACTATGGCTACACCTTC	CAISGPGNNYGYTF
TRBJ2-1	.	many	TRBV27	TGTGCCAGCAGTTTGTTCCCCATCAATGAGCAGTTCTTC	CASSLFPINEQFF
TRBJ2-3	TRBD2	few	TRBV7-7	TGTGCCAGCAGCTTACGCGGGGGGCAAGATACGCAGTATTTT	CASSLRGGQDTQYF
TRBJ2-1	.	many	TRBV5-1	TGCGCCAGCAGCTTGGAGCCTAGGTCCTACAATGAGCAGTTCTTC	CASSLEPRSYNEQFF
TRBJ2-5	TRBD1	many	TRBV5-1	TGCGCCAGCAGCGACGGGACAGGAGCAGAGACCCAGTACTTC	CASSDGTGAETQYF
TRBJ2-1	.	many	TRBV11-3	TGTGCCAGCAGCCGCTCGCAGCAAACTCGGAGTGAGCAGTTCTTC	CASSRSQQTRSEQFF
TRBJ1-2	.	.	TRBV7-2	TGTGCCAGCAGCTTAGTAGGTGTGGGCGGCTACACCTTC	CASSLVGVGGYTF